The following is a TCR beta chain sequence with its context. Trimming pared 4 bases from V and 1 base from J, leaving 4 bases between. The CDR3 spans 12 residues. CDR1 is SGHAT, CDR2 FQNNGV, per germline. The data belong to a study of blood T cell repertoires in COVID-19. Overall study: Material from acute and convalescent COVID-19 was sourced from the United States, Italy and Spain. Sources were T cells, B-cell-depleted T cells, or PBMCs; the material itself was cDNA or gDNA.

Original processing methods: Reference gene primer amplification gave estimated nucleated cell counts. Profiling relied on immunoSEQ multiplex PCR, and the TCRdb table lists in-frame clones only, not all of them. The V and J calls and the clone size are those of that table, but D and trimming were determined from the DNA. The table lists approximately 140,000 clones, roughly 86% of them singletons. The chain joins TRBV11-2 to TRBJ1-2; D ambiguous. Sequences were obtained from peripheral blood. This clonotype originated in a human donor in a cohort sampled during active COVID-19. The CDR3: CASSSGNYGYTF. DNA of the CDR3: TGTGCCAGCAGCTCCGGTAACTATGGCTACACCTTC.